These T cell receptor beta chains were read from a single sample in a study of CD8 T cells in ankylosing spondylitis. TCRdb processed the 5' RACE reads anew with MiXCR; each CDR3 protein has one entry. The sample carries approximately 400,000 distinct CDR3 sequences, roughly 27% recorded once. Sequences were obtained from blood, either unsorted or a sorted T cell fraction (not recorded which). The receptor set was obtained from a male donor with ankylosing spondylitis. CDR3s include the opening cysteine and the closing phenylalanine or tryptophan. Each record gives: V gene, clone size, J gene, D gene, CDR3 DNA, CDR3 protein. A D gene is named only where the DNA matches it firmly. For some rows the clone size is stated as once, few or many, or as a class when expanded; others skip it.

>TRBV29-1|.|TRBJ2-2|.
TGCAGCGTTCAATTTAGTATGGCCGGGGAGCTGTTTTTT
CSVQFSMAGELFF
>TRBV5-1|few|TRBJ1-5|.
TGCGCCAGCAGCTTGGGGGGGGTTCAGCCCCAGCATTTT
CASSLGGVQPQHF
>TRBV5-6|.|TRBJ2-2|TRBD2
TGTGCCAGCAGCTTGGGGACGGGAGGAGGTACCGGGGAGCTGTTTTTT
CASSLGTGGGTGELFF
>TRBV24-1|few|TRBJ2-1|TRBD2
TGTGCCACCAGTGGGGAAGCGGGAGGGGGCTATGAGCAGTTCTTC
CATSGEAGGGYEQFF
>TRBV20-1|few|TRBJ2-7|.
TGCAGTGTTGGGCTTTACGAGCAGTACTTC
CSVGLYEQYF
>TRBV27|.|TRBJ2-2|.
TGTGCCAGCACACCCCTTGCGGTATCGGATAAGACCGGGGAGCTGTTTTTT
CASTPLAVSDKTGELFF
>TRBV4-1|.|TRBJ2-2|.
TGCGCCAGCAGCCAAGGTTCCCCGGGCTTAGCGAACACCGGGGAGCTGTTTTTT
CASSQGSPGLANTGELFF
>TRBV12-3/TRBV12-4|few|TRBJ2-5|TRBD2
TGTGCCAGCAGTTCTCAGAGGGGCGGGAGGGCCCTAGAGACCCAGTACTTC
CASSSQRGGRALETQYF
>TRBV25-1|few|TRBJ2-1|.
TGTGCCAGCAGTGAATTTGCGGGTTACTACAATGAGCAGTTCTTC
CASSEFAGYYNEQFF
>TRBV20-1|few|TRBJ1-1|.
TGCAGTGCCCTAGACGGACCTGAAGCTTTCTTT
CSALDGPEAFF